This entry lists 2 T cell receptor beta chains sequenced from one sample in a study of beta chain bispecific antibodies for T cell cancers. Overall study results and limits: In these mixed samples, most targeted TRBV reads derived from the leukemia cell line. Versus anti-CD19, anti-TRBV12 exposure cut the TRBV12-3 share of TRBV signal by under 99%.

These receptors' targets are unknown. Either OKT3 anti-CD3 antibody or CD3/CD28 beads expanded T cells from blood mononuclear cells over roughly 3 days. TCRdb re-called the 5' RACE reads with MiXCR, one entry per CDR3 protein. The data show roughly 19,000 distinct CDR3 sequences, about 2% seen once. The specimen comprised healthy donor T cells cultured with leukemia cells, sampled from a culture containing a bispecific antibody targeting TCR Vbeta12. Receptor source: a human donor in good health. Some clones in this sample may be carry-over from other donors' samples.

The sample holds many counts of this clonotype. The chain combines TRBV6-5 with TRBJ1-1; D ambiguous. The V gene's germline CDR1 is MNHEY and CDR2 SVGAGI. V was clipped by 2 bases and J by 0 bases, with 7 bases between them. This CDR3 has 14 residues. The CDR3 DNA reads TGTGCCAGCAGTTACGAGGGTATGAACACTGAAGCTTTCTTT. Protein sequence: CASSYEGMNTEAFF.

This clonotype was picked up many times. This chain uses TRBV9 with TRBJ2-7; 9 nucleotides align to TRBD2. Germline lookup yields CDR1 SGDLS and CDR2 YYNGEE. CDR3 length: 14 amino acids. The V segment lost 5 bases and the J segment 0 bases; nucleotides outside the gene matches: 3. CDR3 sequence reads: CASSIAGASYEQYF. CDR3 coding DNA: TGTGCCAGCAGTATAGCGGGGGCCTCCTACGAGCAGTACTTC.